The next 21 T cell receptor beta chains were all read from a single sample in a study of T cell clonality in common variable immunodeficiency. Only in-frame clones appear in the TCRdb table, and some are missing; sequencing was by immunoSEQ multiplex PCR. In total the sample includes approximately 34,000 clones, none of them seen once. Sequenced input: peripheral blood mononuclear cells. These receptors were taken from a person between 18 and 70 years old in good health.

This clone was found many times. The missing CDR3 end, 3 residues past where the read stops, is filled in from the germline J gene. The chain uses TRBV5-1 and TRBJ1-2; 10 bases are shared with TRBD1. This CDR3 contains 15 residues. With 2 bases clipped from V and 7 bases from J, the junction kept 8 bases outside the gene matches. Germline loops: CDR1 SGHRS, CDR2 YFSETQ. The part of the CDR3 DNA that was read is TGCGCCAGCAGCTTATCGACAGGGGGCGCTTCTGGC. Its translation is CASSLSTGGASG. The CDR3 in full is CASSLSTGGASGYTF.

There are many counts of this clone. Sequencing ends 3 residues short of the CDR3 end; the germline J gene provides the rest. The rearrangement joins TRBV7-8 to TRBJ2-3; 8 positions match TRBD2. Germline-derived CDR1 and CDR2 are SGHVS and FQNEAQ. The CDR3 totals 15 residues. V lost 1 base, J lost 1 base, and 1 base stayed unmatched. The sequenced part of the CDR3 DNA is TGTGCCAGCAGCTTAGTGCGGGGGGGCACAGATACG. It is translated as CASSLVRGGTDT. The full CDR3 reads CASSLVRGGTDTQYF. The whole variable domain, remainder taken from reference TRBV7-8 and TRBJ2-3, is GAGVSQSPRYKVAKRGQDVALRCDPISGHVSLFWYQQALGQGPEFLTYFQNEAQLDKSGLPSDRFFAERPEGSVSTLKIQRTQQEDSAVYLCASSLVRGGTDTQYFGPGTRLTVL.

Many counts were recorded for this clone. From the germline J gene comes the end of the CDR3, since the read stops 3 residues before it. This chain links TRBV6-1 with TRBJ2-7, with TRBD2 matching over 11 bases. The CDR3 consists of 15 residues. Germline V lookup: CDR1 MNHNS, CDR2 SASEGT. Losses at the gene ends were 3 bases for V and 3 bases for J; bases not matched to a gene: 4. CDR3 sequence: CASSDVAGGNYEQYF. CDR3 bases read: TGTGCCAGCAGTGATGTAGCGGGGGGGAACTACGAG.

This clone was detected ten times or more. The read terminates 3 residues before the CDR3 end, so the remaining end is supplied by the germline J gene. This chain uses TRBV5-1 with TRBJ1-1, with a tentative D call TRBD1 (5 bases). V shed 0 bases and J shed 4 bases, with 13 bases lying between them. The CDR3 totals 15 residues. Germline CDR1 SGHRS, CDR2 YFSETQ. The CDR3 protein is CASSLGQGRSTEAFF. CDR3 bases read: TGCGCCAGCAGCTTGGGGCAGGGTCGTTCCACTGAA.

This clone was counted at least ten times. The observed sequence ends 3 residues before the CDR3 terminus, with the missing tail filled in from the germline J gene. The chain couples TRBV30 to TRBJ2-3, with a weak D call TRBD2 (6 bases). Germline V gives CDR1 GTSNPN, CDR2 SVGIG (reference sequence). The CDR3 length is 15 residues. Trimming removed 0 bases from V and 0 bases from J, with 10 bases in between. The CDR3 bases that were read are TGTGCCTGGAGTGTCGGAGGGGCTAGCACAGATACG. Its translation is CAWSVGGASTDT. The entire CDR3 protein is CAWSVGGASTDTQYF.

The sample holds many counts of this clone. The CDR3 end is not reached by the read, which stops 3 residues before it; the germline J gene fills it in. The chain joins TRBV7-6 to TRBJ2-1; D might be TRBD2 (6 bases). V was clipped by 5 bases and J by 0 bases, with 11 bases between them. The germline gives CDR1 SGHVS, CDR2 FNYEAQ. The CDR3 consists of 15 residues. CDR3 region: CASSRSGTSYNEQFF. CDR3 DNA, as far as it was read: TGTGCCAGCAGCCGTAGCGGTACCTCCTACAATGAG.

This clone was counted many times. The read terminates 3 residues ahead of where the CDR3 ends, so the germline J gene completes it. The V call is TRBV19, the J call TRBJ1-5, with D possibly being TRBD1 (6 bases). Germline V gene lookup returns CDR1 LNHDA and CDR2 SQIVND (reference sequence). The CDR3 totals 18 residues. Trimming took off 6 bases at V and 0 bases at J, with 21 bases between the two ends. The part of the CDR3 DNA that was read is TGTGCCAGTAGAAAAGGGGGACATTCGCCGGTTAGCAATCAGCCC. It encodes CASRKGGHSPVSNQP. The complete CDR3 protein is CASRKGGHSPVSNQPQHF.

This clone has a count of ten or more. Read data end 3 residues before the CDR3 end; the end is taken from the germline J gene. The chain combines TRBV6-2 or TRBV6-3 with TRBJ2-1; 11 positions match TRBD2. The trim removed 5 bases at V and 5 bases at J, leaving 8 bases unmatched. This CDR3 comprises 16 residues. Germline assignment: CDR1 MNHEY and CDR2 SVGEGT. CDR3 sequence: CASSDGGTSGNNEQFF. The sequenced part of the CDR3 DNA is TGTGCCAGCAGTGACGGAGGGACTAGCGGCAACAATGAG.

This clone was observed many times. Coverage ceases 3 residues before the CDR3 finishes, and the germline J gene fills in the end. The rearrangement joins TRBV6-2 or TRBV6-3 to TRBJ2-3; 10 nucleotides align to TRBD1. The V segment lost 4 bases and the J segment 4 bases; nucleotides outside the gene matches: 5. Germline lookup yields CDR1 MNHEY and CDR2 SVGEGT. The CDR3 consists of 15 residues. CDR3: CASSSRDRGPDTQYF. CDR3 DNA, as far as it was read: TGTGCCAGCAGTTCCCGGGACAGGGGACCAGATACG.

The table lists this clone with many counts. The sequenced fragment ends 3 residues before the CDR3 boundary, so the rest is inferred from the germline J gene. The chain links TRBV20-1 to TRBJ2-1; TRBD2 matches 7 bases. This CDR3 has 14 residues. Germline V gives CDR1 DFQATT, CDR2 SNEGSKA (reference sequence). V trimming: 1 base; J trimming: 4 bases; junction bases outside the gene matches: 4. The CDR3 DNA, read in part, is TGCAGTGCTAGAGGGGAAGCGGGGTACAATGAG. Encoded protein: CSARGEAGYNE. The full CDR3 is CSARGEAGYNEQFF.

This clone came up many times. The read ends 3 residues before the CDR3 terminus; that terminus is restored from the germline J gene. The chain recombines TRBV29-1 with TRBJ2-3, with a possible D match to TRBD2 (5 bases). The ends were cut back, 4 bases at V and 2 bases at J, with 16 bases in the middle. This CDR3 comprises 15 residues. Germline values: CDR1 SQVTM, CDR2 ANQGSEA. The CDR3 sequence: CSVGGRAEFTDTQYF. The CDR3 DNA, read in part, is TGCAGCGTTGGGGGAAGAGCGGAGTTCACAGATACG.

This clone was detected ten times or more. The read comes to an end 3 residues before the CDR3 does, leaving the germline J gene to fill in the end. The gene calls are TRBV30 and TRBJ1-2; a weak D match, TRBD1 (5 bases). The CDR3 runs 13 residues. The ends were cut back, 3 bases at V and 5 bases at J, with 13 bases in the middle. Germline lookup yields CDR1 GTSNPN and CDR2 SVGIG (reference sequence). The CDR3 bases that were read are TGTGCCTGGAGGGGAGGGGTAGAGTATGGC. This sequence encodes CAWRGGVEYG. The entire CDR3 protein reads CAWRGGVEYGYTF.

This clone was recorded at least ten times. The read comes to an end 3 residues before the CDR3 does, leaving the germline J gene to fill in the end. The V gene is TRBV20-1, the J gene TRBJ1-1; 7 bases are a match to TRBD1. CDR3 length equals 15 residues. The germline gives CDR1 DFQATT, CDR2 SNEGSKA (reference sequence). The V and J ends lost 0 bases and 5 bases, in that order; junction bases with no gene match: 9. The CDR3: CSARDWGQRWTEAFF. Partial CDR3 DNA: TGCAGTGCTAGAGATTGGGGACAGCGTTGGACTGAA.

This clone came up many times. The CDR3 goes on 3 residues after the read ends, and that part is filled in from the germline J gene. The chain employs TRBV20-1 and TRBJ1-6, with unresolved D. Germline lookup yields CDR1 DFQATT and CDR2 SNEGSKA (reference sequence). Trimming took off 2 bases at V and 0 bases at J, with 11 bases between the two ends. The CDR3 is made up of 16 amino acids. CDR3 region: CSARRAGSSYNSPLHF. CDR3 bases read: TGCAGTGCTAGAAGGGCAGGCAGCTCCTATAATTCACCC.

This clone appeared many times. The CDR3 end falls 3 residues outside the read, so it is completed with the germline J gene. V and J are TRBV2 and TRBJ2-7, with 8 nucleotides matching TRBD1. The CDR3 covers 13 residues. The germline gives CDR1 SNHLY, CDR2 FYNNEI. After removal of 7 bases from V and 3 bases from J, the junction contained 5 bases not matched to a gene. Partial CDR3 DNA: TGTGCCAGCAATGGCGGGACAGGCTACGAG. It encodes CASNGGTGYE. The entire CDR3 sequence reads CASNGGTGYEQYF.

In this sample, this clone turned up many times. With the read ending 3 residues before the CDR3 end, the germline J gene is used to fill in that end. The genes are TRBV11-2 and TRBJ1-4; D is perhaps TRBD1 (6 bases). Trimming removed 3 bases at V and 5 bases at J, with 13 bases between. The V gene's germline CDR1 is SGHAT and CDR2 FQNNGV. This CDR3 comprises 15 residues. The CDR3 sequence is CASSFAYRDNEKLFF. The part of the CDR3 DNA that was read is TGTGCCAGCAGCTTTGCTTACAGGGACAATGAAAAA.

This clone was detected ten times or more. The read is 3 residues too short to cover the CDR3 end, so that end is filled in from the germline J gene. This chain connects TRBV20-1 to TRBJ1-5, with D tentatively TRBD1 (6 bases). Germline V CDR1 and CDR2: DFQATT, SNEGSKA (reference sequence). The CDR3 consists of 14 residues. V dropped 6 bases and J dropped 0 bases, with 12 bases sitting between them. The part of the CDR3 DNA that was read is TGCAGTGCCGGCGAGGGGGATAGCAATCAGCCC. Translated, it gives CSAGEGDSNQP. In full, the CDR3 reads CSAGEGDSNQPQHF.

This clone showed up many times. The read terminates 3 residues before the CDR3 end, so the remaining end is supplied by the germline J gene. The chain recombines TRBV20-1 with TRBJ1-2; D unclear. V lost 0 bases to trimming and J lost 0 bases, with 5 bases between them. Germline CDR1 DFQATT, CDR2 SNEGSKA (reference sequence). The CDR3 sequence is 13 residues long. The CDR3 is CSARDHANYGYTF. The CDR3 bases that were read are TGCAGTGCTAGAGATCATGCTAACTATGGC.

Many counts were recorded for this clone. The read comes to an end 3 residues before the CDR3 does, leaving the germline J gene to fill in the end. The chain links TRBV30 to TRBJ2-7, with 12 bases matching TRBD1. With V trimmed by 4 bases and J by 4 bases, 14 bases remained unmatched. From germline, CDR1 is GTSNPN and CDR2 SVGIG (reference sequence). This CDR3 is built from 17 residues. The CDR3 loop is CAWTPPPGTGGMYEQYF. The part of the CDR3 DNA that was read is TGTGCCTGGACTCCGCCGCCCGGGACAGGGGGCATGTACGAG.

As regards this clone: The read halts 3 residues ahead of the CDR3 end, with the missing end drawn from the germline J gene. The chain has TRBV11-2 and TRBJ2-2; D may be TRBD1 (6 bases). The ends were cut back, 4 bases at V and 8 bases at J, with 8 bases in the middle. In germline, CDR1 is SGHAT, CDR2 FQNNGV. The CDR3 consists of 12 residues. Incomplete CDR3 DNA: TGTGCCAGCAGCTACAGGGAGGGGGAG. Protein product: CASSYREGE. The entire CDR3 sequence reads CASSYREGELFF.

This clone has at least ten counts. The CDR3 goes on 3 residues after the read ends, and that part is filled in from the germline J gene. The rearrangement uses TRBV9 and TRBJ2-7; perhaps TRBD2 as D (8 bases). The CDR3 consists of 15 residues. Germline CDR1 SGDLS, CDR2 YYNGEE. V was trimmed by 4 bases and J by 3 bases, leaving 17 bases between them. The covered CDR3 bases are TGTGCCAGCAGCCGGGCGGGGGGACAGAACTACGAG. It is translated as CASSRAGGQNYE. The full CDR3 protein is CASSRAGGQNYEQYF.